A single sample is the source of the 29 T cell receptor beta chains below, sequenced in a study of cytomegalovirus exposure and HLA in healthy donors. The PCR made use of 60 Vbeta and 13 Jbeta primers. Data came from immunoSEQ multiplex PCR; TCRdb stores just in-frame clones and leaves some out. The data contain 45,000 to 60,000 clones, around 72% of them seen just once; the ten biggest clones take up about 3%. The specimen was PBMCs. These receptors came from a man in his late teens or twenties in good health and CMV-seronegative.

The rearrangement links TRBV6-1 to TRBJ2-5; 9 bases agree with TRBD1. The CDR3 has 14 amino acids. The J segment lost 5 bases and the V segment lost 6 bases, leaving 7 bases of the junction unmatched. Germline V gene sequence: CDR1 MNHNS, CDR2 SASEGT. CDR3 loop: CASSMDRGSETQYF. The CDR3 DNA reads as TGTGCCAGCAGCATGGACAGGGGATCGGAGACCCAGTACTTC.

The chain carries TRBV6-5 and TRBJ2-3; D is undetermined. This CDR3 spans 11 amino acids. The germline gives CDR1 MNHEY, CDR2 SVGAGI. V lost 5 bases to trimming and J lost 5 bases, with 5 bases between them. The CDR3 reads CASSRKDTQYF. CDR3 sequence (DNA): TGTGCCAGCAGTCGTAAAGATACGCAGTATTTT.

The chain couples TRBV6-5 to TRBJ1-3; the D gene is possibly TRBD1 (5 bases). V lost 5 bases and J 4 bases, leaving 15 bases between the germline ends. Germline CDR1 and CDR2: MNHEY and SVGAGI. The CDR3 has 15 amino acids. The CDR3 DNA follows: TGTGCCAGCAGTGTGGGGCAGGGCTTAGGAAACACCATATATTTT. Its protein is CASSVGQGLGNTIYF.

The chain joins TRBV27 to TRBJ2-5; weak D call: TRBD2 (5 bases). Trimming took off 4 bases at V and 7 bases at J, with 7 bases between the two ends. CDR3 length: 11 residues. CDR1 is MNHEY and CDR2 is SMNVEV in the germline V gene (reference sequence). The CDR3 here is CASSYLATQYF. CDR3 coding DNA: TGTGCCAGCAGTTACCTAGCGACCCAGTACTTC.

This rearrangement joins TRBV2 to TRBJ1-2, with D unclear. Trimming cost V 0 bases and J 3 bases, with 8 bases left between them. This CDR3 comprises 14 residues. Germline CDR1 SNHLY, CDR2 FYNNEI. CDR3 DNA sequence: TGTGCCAGCAGTGAAGCAGGCCAGGACTATGGCTACACCTTC. This sequence encodes CASSEAGQDYGYTF.

This clone has a single count. The rearrangement uses TRBV7-2 and TRBJ2-7; 13 positions match TRBD2. The germline gives CDR1 SGHTA, CDR2 FQGNSA. V lost 5 bases and J lost 1; bases outside the gene matches: 2. The CDR3 contains 15 residues. The CDR3 nucleotides read TGTGCCAGCAGCACGGGACTAGCGGGATCCTACGAGCAGTACTTC. Its translation is CASSTGLAGSYEQYF.

V gene TRBV6-5 combines with J gene TRBJ1-1, with a weak D call TRBD1 (5 bases). This CDR3 has 14 amino acids. CDR1 and CDR2 (germline): MNHEY, SVGAGI. V gave up 8 bases and J gave up 4 bases, with 17 bases separating them. The CDR3 sequence is CASAPGGESTEAFF. For the CDR3, the DNA is TGTGCCAGCGCGCCGGGGGGGGAGAGCACTGAAGCTTTCTTT.

The V gene is TRBV7-9, the J gene TRBJ1-1, with D maybe TRBD1 (5 bases). The CDR3 loop spans 15 amino acids. V dropped 5 bases and J dropped 4 bases, with 17 bases sitting between them. Germline CDR1 and CDR2: SEHNR and FQNEAQ (reference sequence). The CDR3 is CASSPHRKEGTEAFF. CDR3 DNA: TGTGCCAGCAGCCCCCACAGGAAGGAAGGCACTGAAGCTTTCTTT.

V usage is TRBV28 and J usage is TRBJ1-1; no firm D call. Germline assignment: CDR1 MDHEN and CDR2 SYDVKM. CDR3 size: 12 residues. V lost 6 bases to trimming and J lost 4 bases, with 9 bases between them. CDR3 in DNA: TGTGCCAGCAGGACGGCGGGCACTGAAGCTTTCTTT. It encodes CASRTAGTEAFF.

The V call is TRBV29-1, the J call TRBJ1-4; the match to TRBD1 covers 9 bases. J gave up 5 bases and V 7 bases, and 2 bases lay outside the gene matches. There are 12 residues in the CDR3. Germline CDR1 reads SQVTM; CDR2 reads ANQGSEA. CDR3 DNA sequence: TGCAGCGGAACAGGGGGCAATGAAAAACTGTTTTTT. This encodes CSGTGGNEKLFF.

The chain joins TRBV6-5 to TRBJ2-7; 7 bases match TRBD1. Germline V CDR1 and CDR2: MNHEY, SVGAGI. There are 15 residues in the CDR3. With V trimmed by 5 bases and J by 0 bases, 7 bases remained unmatched. The CDR3 DNA is TGTGCCAGCAGTAAAAACCGGGACAGCTCCTACGAGCAGTACTTC. This gives the protein CASSKNRDSSYEQYF.

V is TRBV7-2 and J is TRBJ2-7, with 7 bases aligning to TRBD2. Losses at the gene ends were 5 bases for V and 1 base for J; bases not matched to a gene: 8. The CDR3 has 15 amino acids. Germline CDR1 reads SGHTA; CDR2 reads FQGNSA. The CDR3, as DNA: TGTGCCAGCAGCCCCAAAACTAGCGTATCCTACGAGCAGTACTTC. Translating it yields CASSPKTSVSYEQYF.

V and J are TRBV5-1 and TRBJ2-7; 7 nucleotides align to TRBD1. V lost 2 bases and J lost 6; bases outside the gene matches: 11. The CDR3 spans 15 residues. Per the germline V gene, CDR1 is SGHRS and CDR2 is YFSETQ. CDR3 coding DNA: TGCGCCAGCAGCTTCAGGACAGGACTCTCCATCGAGCAGTACTTC. Its protein is CASSFRTGLSIEQYF.

The chain has TRBV10-3 and TRBJ1-1, with unresolved D. In germline, CDR1 is ENHRY, CDR2 SYGVKD. Deletions cut 4 bases from V and 5 bases from J, with 5 bases between. CDR3 length equals 11 residues. CDR3 sequence (DNA): TGTGCCATCAGTGCCGGGACTGAAGCTTTCTTT. Its protein is CAISAGTEAFF.

This clone has just one count. The chain joins TRBV20-1 to TRBJ2-7; possible D gene TRBD1, 6 bases. V lost 6 bases to trimming and J lost 6 bases, with 6 bases between them. CDR3 length equals 9 residues. The germline V gene encodes CDR1 DFQATT and CDR2 SNEGSKA (reference sequence). The CDR3 protein is CSAGGEQYF. CDR3 coding DNA: TGCAGTGCAGGGGGCGAGCAGTACTTC.

This chain joins TRBV11-2 and TRBJ2-1; TRBD2 agrees at 16 bases. V dropped 7 bases and J dropped 15; count of bases not matched to a gene: 9. The germline V gene encodes CDR1 SGHAT and CDR2 FQNNGV. The CDR3 has 14 amino acids. The CDR3 here is CASTGTSGRAGLFF. The CDR3 bases are TGTGCCAGCACCGGGACTAGCGGGAGGGCTGGGCTGTTCTTC.

This clone was detected only a few times. The CDR3 coding sequence is TGTGCCAGCAAAGAGCGGAACACTGAAGCTTTCTTT. Its translation: CASKERNTEAFF. The chain carries TRBV28 and TRBJ1-1, with D hard to call. The germline CDR1 and CDR2 sequences are MDHEN and SYDVKM. V was trimmed by 7 bases and J by 1 base, leaving 7 bases between them. The CDR3 length is 12 residues.

J is TRBJ2-7 and V is TRBV7-3; 8 bases match TRBD2. V shed 3 bases, J shed 2 bases, and the junction held 3 bases outside the gene matches. The CDR3 has 14 residues. Germline assignment: CDR1 SGHTA and CDR2 FQGTGA. CDR3 amino acids: CASSFTSGPYEQYF. CDR3 nucleotides: TGTGCCAGCAGCTTCACTAGCGGCCCCTACGAGCAGTACTTC.

This chain joins TRBV13 and TRBJ2-1, with a weak D call TRBD2 (6 bases). CDR3 length: 15 amino acids. Germline V lookup: CDR1 PRHDT, CDR2 FYEKMQ (reference sequence). The ends were cut back, 4 bases at V and 3 bases at J, with 13 bases in the middle. The CDR3 bases are TGTGCCAGCAGCTCCCGGGAGAGTGGCTACAATGAGCAGTTCTTC. Encoded protein: CASSSRESGYNEQFF.

The CDR3 DNA is TGCAGCGCGGGGGACACTGAAGCTTTCTTT. Protein sequence: CSAGDTEAFF. The rearrangement joins TRBV29-1 to TRBJ1-1, with D tentatively TRBD1 (5 bases). This CDR3 is 10 amino acids long. CDR1 and CDR2 (germline): SQVTM, ANQGSEA. V was pared by 7 bases and J by 3 bases, with 6 bases between.

The chain links TRBV7-9 to TRBJ2-2; TRBD1 aligns across 7 bases. The germline CDR1 and CDR2 sequences are SEHNR and FQNEAQ (reference sequence). The CDR3 totals 14 residues. The junction had 8 bases not matched to a gene; V was cut back by 5 bases and J by 8 bases. The CDR3 sequence: CASSRDRDDGELFF. CDR3 nucleotide sequence: TGTGCCAGCAGCCGAGACAGGGATGATGGGGAGCTGTTTTTT. Filled out from reference TRBV7-9 and TRBJ2-2, the complete variable domain reads DTGVSQNPRHKITKRGQNVTFRCDPISEHNRLYWYRQTLGQGPEFLTYFQNEAQLEKSRLLSDRFSAERPKGSFSTLEIQRTEQGDSAMYLCASSRDRDDGELFFGEGSRLTVL.

The rearrangement links TRBV9 to TRBJ1-1; unclear D gene. V was cut by 3 bases and J by 2 bases, with 8 bases left in between. Germline V gene lookup returns CDR1 SGDLS and CDR2 YYNGEE. This CDR3 is 13 amino acids long. CDR3 nucleotides: TGTGCCAGCAGCGCACCGGGTAACACTGAAGCTTTCTTT. This encodes CASSAPGNTEAFF.

CDR3: CASSSGTGGWSQPQHF. In DNA form, the CDR3 reads TGTGCCAGCAGTTCCGGGACAGGGGGCTGGAGTCAGCCCCAGCATTTT. The V call is TRBV28, the J call TRBJ1-5, with 12 bases that match TRBD1. Trimming took 4 bases from V and 6 from J; bases not matched to a gene: 7. This CDR3 has 16 amino acids. Germline V gene sequence: CDR1 MDHEN, CDR2 SYDVKM.

The gene calls are TRBV28 and TRBJ2-7; 8 bases are shared with TRBD2. The trim removed 7 bases at V and 2 bases at J, leaving 7 bases unmatched. Germline V CDR1 and CDR2: MDHEN, SYDVKM. This CDR3 is built from 14 residues. CDR3 DNA sequence: TGTGCCAGCACCCTGACTAGCGTTACCTACGAGCAGTACTTC. Its translation: CASTLTSVTYEQYF.

This chain uses TRBV4-3 with TRBJ2-7; TRBD2 matches at 7 bases. In germline, CDR1 is LGHNA, CDR2 YSLEER. With 2 bases clipped from V and 3 bases from J, the junction kept 10 bases outside the gene matches. The CDR3 consists of 16 residues. CDR3: CASSQWLSGVIYEQYF. CDR3 bases: TGCGCCAGCAGCCAATGGTTGAGCGGGGTTATCTACGAGCAGTACTTC.

This clone turned up a few times. The gene calls are TRBV7-2 and TRBJ2-3, with D perhaps TRBD2 (6 bases). Trimming left V 0 bases short and J 0 bases short, with 13 bases between. The CDR3 is 17 residues long. Germline CDR1 reads SGHTA; CDR2 reads FQGNSA. The CDR3 bases are TGTGCCAGCAGCTTAGCGCCCACTAGCAGAAGCACAGATACGCAGTATTTT. Protein product: CASSLAPTSRSTDTQYF.

The chain couples TRBV5-4 to TRBJ2-7, with TRBD2 identical over 12 bases. The CDR3 runs to 13 residues. CDR1 SGHNT and CDR2 YYREEE come from the germline V gene (reference sequence). The ends lost 4 bases at V and 6 bases at J; junction bases unmatched: 2. DNA of the CDR3: TGTGCCAGCAGCGCGGGACTAGCGGGCGAGCAGTACTTC. This sequence encodes CASSAGLAGEQYF.

This chain uses TRBV29-1 with TRBJ2-5, with 7 bases aligning to TRBD1. V trimming: 7 bases; J trimming: 2 bases; junction bases outside the gene matches: 4. The CDR3 is 12 residues long. CDR1 and CDR2 (germline): SQVTM, ANQGSEA. The CDR3 nucleotides read TGCAGCGCACTGACAGGGCAAGAGACCCAGTACTTC. Translated: CSALTGQETQYF.

The J gene is TRBJ2-7, the V gene TRBV15, with a possible D match to TRBD1 (5 bases). The CDR3 covers 13 residues. Germline V gives CDR1 LNHNV, CDR2 YYDKDF (reference sequence). V lost 6 bases and J 0 bases, leaving 9 bases between the germline ends. In DNA form, the CDR3 reads TGTGCCACCAGGGTGACAGACTCCTACGAGCAGTACTTC. This codes for CATRVTDSYEQYF.